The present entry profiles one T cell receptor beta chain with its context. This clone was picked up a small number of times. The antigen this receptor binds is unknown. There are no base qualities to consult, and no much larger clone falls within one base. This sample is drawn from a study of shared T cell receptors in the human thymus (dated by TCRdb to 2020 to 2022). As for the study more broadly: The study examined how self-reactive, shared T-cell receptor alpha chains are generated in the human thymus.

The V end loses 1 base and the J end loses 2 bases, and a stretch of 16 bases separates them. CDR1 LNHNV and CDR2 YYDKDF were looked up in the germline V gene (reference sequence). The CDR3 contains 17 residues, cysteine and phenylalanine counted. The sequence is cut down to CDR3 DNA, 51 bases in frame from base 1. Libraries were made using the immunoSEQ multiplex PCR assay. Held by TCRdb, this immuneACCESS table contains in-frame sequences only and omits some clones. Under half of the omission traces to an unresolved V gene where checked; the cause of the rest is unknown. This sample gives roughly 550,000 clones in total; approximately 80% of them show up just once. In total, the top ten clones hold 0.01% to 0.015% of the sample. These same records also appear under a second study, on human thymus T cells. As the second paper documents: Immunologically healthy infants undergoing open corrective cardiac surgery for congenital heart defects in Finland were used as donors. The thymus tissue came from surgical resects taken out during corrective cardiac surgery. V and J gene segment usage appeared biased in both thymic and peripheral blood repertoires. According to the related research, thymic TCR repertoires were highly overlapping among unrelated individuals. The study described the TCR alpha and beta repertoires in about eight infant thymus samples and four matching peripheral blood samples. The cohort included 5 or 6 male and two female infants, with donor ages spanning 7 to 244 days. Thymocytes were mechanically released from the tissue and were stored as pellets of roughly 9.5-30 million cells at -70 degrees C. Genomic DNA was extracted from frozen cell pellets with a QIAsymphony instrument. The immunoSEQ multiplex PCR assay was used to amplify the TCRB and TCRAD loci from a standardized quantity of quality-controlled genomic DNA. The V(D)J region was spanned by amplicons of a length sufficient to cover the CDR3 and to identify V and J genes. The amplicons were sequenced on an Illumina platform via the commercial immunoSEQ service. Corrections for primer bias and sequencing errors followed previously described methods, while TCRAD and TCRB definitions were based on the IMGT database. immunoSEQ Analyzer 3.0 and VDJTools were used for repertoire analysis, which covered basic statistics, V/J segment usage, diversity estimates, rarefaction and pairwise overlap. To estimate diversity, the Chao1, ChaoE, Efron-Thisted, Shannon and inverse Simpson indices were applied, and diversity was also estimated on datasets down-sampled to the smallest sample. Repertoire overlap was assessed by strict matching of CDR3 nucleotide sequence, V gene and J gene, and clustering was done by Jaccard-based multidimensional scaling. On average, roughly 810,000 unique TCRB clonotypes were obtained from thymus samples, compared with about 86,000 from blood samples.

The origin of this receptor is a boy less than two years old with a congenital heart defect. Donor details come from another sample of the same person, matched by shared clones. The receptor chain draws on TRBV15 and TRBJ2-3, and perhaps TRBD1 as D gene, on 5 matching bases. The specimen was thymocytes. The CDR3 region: CATSRAPPQAHTDTQYF. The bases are TGTGCCACCAGCAGAGCCCCCCCACAGGCCCACACAGATACGCAGTATTTT. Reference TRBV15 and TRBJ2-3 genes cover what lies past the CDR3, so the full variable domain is DAMVIQNPRYQVTQFGKPVTLSCSQTLNHNVMYWYQQKSSQAPKLLFHYYDKDFNNEADTPDNFQSRRPNTSFCFLDIRSPGLGDTAMYLCATSRAPPQAHTDTQYFGPGTRLTVL.